The entry below gives a single T cell receptor beta chain sequence along with its context. The protocol was immunoSEQ multiplex PCR, while the TCRdb copy is restricted to in-frame clones and leaves out a portion. The table includes more than 120,000 clones, about 90% detected once. This entry belongs to a study of T cell responses to AZD1222 COVID-19 vaccine. This CDR3 has 17 residues. This TCR came from an adult who received the AZD1222 COVID-19 vaccine. The chain links TRBV21-1 to TRBJ2-1; TRBD1, the table's D call, was not compared with the DNA. TRBV21-1 has pseudogene status. The source material was peripheral blood, sampled 28 days after the second AZD1222 dose. The CDR3, as DNA: TGTGCCAGCAGCTCTGAAGGGGGAGTGACTACGTGGAATGAGCAGTTCTTC. It yields the protein CASSSEGGVTTWNEQFF.